This T cell receptor beta chain is drawn from a study of CD8 T cells in Susac syndrome. Reverse transcription of about 0.45 to 1 ug RNA was performed with random hexamers. TCRdb re-analysed the immunoSEQ multiplex PCR reads in MiXCR, keeping a single row per CDR3 protein. The sample comprises about 120,000 distinct CDR3 sequences, roughly 94% of which are singletons, and 0.098% rests with the top ten. Per germline, CDR1 SGHDN and CDR2 FVKESK. The CDR3 sequence is 12 residues long. Trimming removed 5 bases at V and 4 bases at J, with 8 bases between. The TCR comes from a human donor in good health. Sequencing input: CD4+ T cells from PBMCs. The gene calls are TRBV14 and TRBJ1-1; D remains ambiguous. In nucleotides, the CDR3 is TGTGCCAGCAGCGAAGCCATCACTGAAGCTTTCTTT. Its protein product is CASSEAITEAFF.